The clone carrying this TCR beta chain was counted only a few times. As it was prepared, the TCRbeta library received unique molecular identifiers. TCRdb re-analysed the PCR reads in MiXCR, keeping a single row per CDR3 protein. The table has a few hundred thousand distinct CDR3 sequences, 10% to 15% seen once. This entry comes from a study of T-cell reconstitution after alpha-beta-depleted transplantation in children. The V gene's germline CDR1 is KGHSH and CDR2 LQKENI. This CDR3 region has 16 residues. After removal of 4 bases from V and 5 bases from J, the junction contained 11 bases not matched to a gene.

The sequencing here drew on PBMCs, taken from the stem cell graft. The chain links TRBV18 to TRBJ1-2; 9 nucleotides align to TRBD1. The clonotype comes from a human donor who donated a stem cell graft to a child with Fanconi anemia. For the CDR3, the DNA is TGTGCCAGCTCACTGGGACAGGGTTTCCCCACGTATGGCTACACCTTC. It specifies CASSLGQGFPTYGYTF.